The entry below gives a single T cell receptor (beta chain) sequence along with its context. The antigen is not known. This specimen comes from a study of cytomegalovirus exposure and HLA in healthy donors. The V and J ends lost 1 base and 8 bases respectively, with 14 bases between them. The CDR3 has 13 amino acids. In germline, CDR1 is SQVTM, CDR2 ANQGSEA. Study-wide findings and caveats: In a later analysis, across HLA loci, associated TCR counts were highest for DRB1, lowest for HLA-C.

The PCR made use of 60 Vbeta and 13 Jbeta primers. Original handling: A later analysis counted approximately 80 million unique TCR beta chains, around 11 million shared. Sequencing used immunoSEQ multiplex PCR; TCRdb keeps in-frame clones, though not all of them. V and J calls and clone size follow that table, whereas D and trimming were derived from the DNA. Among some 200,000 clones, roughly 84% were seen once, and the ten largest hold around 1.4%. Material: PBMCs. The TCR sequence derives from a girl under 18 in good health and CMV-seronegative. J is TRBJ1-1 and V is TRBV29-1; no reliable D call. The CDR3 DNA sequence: TGCAGCGTTGAAGTCAGGAACAACGCCGAAGCTTTCTTT. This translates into CSVEVRNNAEAFF.